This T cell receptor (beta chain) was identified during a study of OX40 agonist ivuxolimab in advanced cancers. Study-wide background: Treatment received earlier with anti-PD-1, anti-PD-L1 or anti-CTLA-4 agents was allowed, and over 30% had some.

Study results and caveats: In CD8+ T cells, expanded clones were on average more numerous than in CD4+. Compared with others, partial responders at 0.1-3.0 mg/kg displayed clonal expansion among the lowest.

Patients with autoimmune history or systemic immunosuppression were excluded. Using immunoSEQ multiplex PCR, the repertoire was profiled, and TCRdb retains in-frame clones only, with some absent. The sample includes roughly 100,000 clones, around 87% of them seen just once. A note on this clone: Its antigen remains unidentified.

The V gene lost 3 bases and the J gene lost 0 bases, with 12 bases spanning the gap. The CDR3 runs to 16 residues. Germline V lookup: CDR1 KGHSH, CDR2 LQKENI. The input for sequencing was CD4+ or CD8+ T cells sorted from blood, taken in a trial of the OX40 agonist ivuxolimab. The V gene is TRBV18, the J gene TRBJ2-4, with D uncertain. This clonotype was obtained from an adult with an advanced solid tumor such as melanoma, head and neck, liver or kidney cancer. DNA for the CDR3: TGTGCCAGCTCACCTATTCCGAATTCAGCCAAAAACATTCAGTACTTC. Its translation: CASSPIPNSAKNIQYF.